Shown below are 26 T cell receptor beta chains from a single sample sequenced in a study of human T cells and chemical hapten exposure listed by TCRdb under 2021. Libraries came from RACE. Sequencing relied on a NextSeq 500. TCRdb trimmed the raw reads at Q25, called clones with MiXCR and kept productive beta chains. Rows are unified per CDR3 protein, each entry keeping the most common DNA and genes. This sample lists approximately 370,000 distinct CDR3 sequences; roughly 6% were detected once. Around 8.8% of the sample goes to the ten largest clones. In the paper's terms, the time point label means: pre-sensitization, week 0. Reading the label with the study, this specimen's treatment or condition is: therapeutic diphenylcyclopropenone sensitization with weekly scalp DPC. The input for sequencing was whole blood, taken in connection with sensitization to the hapten diphenylcyclopropenone (DPC). The origin of the receptors is a woman in her late teens or twenties with alopecia areata. Some clones in this sample may be carry-over from other donors' samples.

This clonotype came up many times. The V and J genes are TRBV6-5 and TRBJ1-2, with 9 bases matching TRBD1. The CDR3 length is 15 residues. Per the germline V gene, CDR1 is MNHEY and CDR2 is SVGAGI. V lost 5 bases, J lost 2 bases, and 6 bases stayed unmatched. The CDR3 DNA reads as TGTGCCAGCAGTCTAGGACAGGGGATAAACTATGGCTACACCTTC. Its translation is CASSLGQGINYGYTF.

This clonotype turned up a few times. The chain joins TRBV6-2 or TRBV6-3 to TRBJ2-7; TRBD2 is a possible D gene (7 bases). The CDR3 length is 13 residues. From germline, CDR1 is MNHEY and CDR2 SVGEGT. V shed 5 bases and J shed 6 bases, with 14 bases lying between them. For the CDR3, the DNA is TGTGCCAGCAGTAAGGGGGGGCCTCGCGAGCAGTACTTC. Protein product: CASSKGGPREQYF.

This clonotype has a handful of counts. The chain carries TRBV7-2 and TRBJ2-1; D may be TRBD2 (5 bases). V was cut by 4 bases and J by 4 bases, with 14 bases left in between. This CDR3 is built from 15 residues. CDR1 and CDR2 (germline): SGHTA, FQGNSA. The CDR3: CASSSGPSGYNEQFF. As DNA, the CDR3 is TGTGCCAGCAGCTCTGGACCCTCGGGGTACAATGAGCAGTTCTTC.

There are a few counts of this clonotype. The chain couples TRBV19 to TRBJ2-3; D remains ambiguous. Germline V gene data show CDR1 as LNHDA and CDR2 as SQIVND (reference sequence). The CDR3 is 13 amino acids. Deletions cut 4 bases from V and 4 bases from J, with 9 bases between. CDR3 protein: CASSKGEADTQYF. The CDR3 DNA sequence: TGTGCCAGTAGTAAGGGTGAGGCAGATACGCAGTATTTT. Variable domain in full (rest from reference TRBV19 and TRBJ2-3): DGGITQSPKYLFRKEGQNVTLSCEQNLNHDAMYWYRQDPGQGLRLIYYSQIVNDFQKGDIAEGYSVSREKKESFPLTVTSAQKNPTAFYLCASSKGEADTQYFGPGTRLTVL.

This clonotype showed up many times. The rearrangement uses TRBV12-3 or TRBV12-4 and TRBJ1-5; D remains ambiguous. The CDR3 is 15 residues long. V lost 0 bases, J lost 1 base, and 7 bases lay in between. Written as DNA, the CDR3 is TGTGCCAGCAGTTTAGCGGGTGGAAGCAATCAGCCCCAGCATTTT. Amino acid sequence: CASSLAGGSNQPQHF.

This clonotype was seen repeatedly, ten times or more. The chain links TRBV6-5 to TRBJ2-3; tentatively, D is TRBD2 (7 bases). Germline-derived CDR1 and CDR2 are MNHEY and SVGAGI. The CDR3 is made up of 17 amino acids. Trimming took 0 bases from V and 5 from J, leaving 18 bases between them. This CDR3 is CASSYSIGGPDVDTQYF. Written as DNA, the CDR3 is TGTGCCAGCAGTTACTCGATCGGGGGGCCTGATGTAGATACGCAGTATTTT.

This clonotype turned up a few times. The chain joins TRBV28 to TRBJ2-3, with D hard to call. Between the trimmed V and J ends, which lost 2 bases and 2 bases, there was a span of 8 bases. CDR1 is MDHEN and CDR2 is SYDVKM in the germline V gene. The CDR3 runs 14 residues. The chain's CDR3 is CASSLRVATDTQYF. The CDR3, as DNA: TGTGCCAGCAGTTTACGCGTAGCCACAGATACGCAGTATTTT. Based on the CDR3 plus reference TRBV28 and TRBJ2-3, the full variable domain is DVKVTQSSRYLVKRTGEKVFLECVQDMDHENMFWYRQDPGLGLRLIYFSYDVKMKEKGDIPEGYSVSREKKERFSLILESASTNQTSMYLCASSLRVATDTQYFGPGTRLTVL.

This chain links TRBV6-5 with TRBJ2-2, with D perhaps TRBD1 (6 bases). CDR3 length: 16 amino acids. Trimming removed 5 bases at V and 0 bases at J, with 13 bases between. The V gene's germline CDR1 is MNHEY and CDR2 SVGAGI. In nucleotides, the CDR3 is TGTGCCAGCAGTCGTACGGGACAAGCGAACACCGGGGAGCTGTTTTTT. This encodes CASSRTGQANTGELFF.

This clonotype was counted many times. The rearrangement links TRBV7-9 to TRBJ1-1, with 8 bases matching TRBD1. The CDR3 spans 14 residues. Germline CDR1 and CDR2: SEHNR and FQNEAQ (reference sequence). V dropped 3 bases and J dropped 5; count of bases not matched to a gene: 5. The CDR3 DNA sequence: TGTGCCAGCAGCTTCGGACAGGGAAGAACTGAAGCTTTCTTT. Residues: CASSFGQGRTEAFF.

The chain carries TRBV24-1 and TRBJ2-5, with a possible D match to TRBD1 (5 bases). Germline loops: CDR1 KGHDR, CDR2 SFDVKD. There are 14 residues in the CDR3. V shed 4 bases and J shed 5 bases, with 13 bases lying between them. The CDR3 protein is CATSETPSGETQYF. The CDR3 DNA reads TGTGCCACCAGTGAGACACCCTCAGGGGAGACCCAGTACTTC.

This CDR3 is CSARLAGGTDQETQYF. DNA for the CDR3: TGCAGTGCTAGACTAGCGGGGGGAACCGACCAAGAGACCCAGTACTTC. The rearrangement uses TRBV20-1 and TRBJ2-5, with 11 bases matching TRBD2. The J segment lost 0 bases and the V segment lost 2 bases, leaving 5 bases of the junction unmatched. The CDR3 contains 16 residues. Germline V gives CDR1 DFQATT, CDR2 SNEGSKA (reference sequence).

The chain is built from TRBV5-1 and TRBJ2-5; D may be TRBD2 (6 bases). V shed 3 bases and J shed 2 bases, with 11 bases lying between them. Germline CDR1 and CDR2: SGHRS and YFSETQ. The CDR3 is 14 residues long. The CDR3 reads CASSWGLSQETQYF. Here the CDR3 DNA reads TGCGCCAGCAGCTGGGGACTTTCTCAAGAGACCCAGTACTTC.

This clonotype was counted at least ten times. CDR3 in amino acids: CASSQDMTAGGQFF. The CDR3, as DNA: TGCGCCAGCAGCCAAGATATGACAGCGGGGGGACAGTTCTTC. The chain recombines TRBV4-3 with TRBJ2-1; 9 bases map to TRBD2. Per the germline V gene, CDR1 is LGHNA and CDR2 is YSLEER. This CDR3 has 14 residues. The J segment lost 13 bases and the V segment lost 0 bases, leaving 7 bases of the junction unmatched.

This clonotype was seen only a few times. This rearrangement joins TRBV20-1 to TRBJ2-4; 12 bases agree with TRBD1. This CDR3 is built from 17 residues. The junction had 12 bases not matched to a gene; V was cut back by 4 bases and J by 5 bases. CDR1 is DFQATT and CDR2 is SNEGSKA in the germline V gene (reference sequence). The CDR3 region is CSATGTGGPYFQNIQYF. In DNA form, the CDR3 reads TGCAGTGCTACCGGGACAGGGGGCCCTTATTTCCAAAACATTCAGTACTTC.

This chain uses TRBV20-1 with TRBJ2-3, with D possibly TRBD1 on 7 matching bases. V dropped 3 bases and J dropped 3 bases, with 13 bases sitting between them. The CDR3 is 14 amino acids. Germline-derived CDR1 and CDR2 are DFQATT and SNEGSKA (reference sequence). Here the CDR3 reads CSASWSGGTDTQYF. CDR3 bases: TGCAGTGCTAGTTGGTCAGGGGGGACAGATACGCAGTATTTT.

A word on this clonotype: A much larger clone differs by one base, so this may be a read error. The chain joins TRBV28 to TRBJ2-3; 7 nucleotides line up with TRBD1. From germline, CDR1 is MDHEN and CDR2 SYDVKM. The CDR3 loop spans 16 amino acids. CDR3 in amino acids: CVSIRQTGSRTDTQYF. The CDR3 DNA sequence: TGTGTCAGCATCCGTCAGACAGGGTCTCGCACAGATACGCAGTATTTT.

There are many counts of this clonotype. The rearrangement joins TRBV28 to TRBJ1-6; the D is unclear. The CDR3 covers 17 residues. Per the germline V gene, CDR1 is MDHEN and CDR2 is SYDVKM. V was trimmed by 4 bases and J by 5 bases, leaving 18 bases between them. The CDR3 spells CASSSPAVGGDNSPLHF. For the CDR3, the DNA is TGTGCCAGCAGTTCCCCCGCTGTGGGTGGGGATAATTCACCCCTCCACTTT.

V is TRBV28 and J is TRBJ2-1; unclear D gene. The CDR3 is 12 residues long. V dropped 4 bases and J dropped 10 bases, with 11 bases sitting between them. CDR1 MDHEN and CDR2 SYDVKM come from the germline V gene. The DNA for the CDR3 is TGTGCCAGCAGTTCGCACCGCTACGAGCAGTTCTTC. This codes for CASSSHRYEQFF.

At least ten counts were recorded for this clonotype. This sequence joins TRBV6-4 and TRBJ2-4; 10 positions agree with TRBD2. The CDR3 totals 16 residues. J lost 2 bases, V lost 4 bases, and 5 bases had no gene match. Germline CDR1 MRHNA, CDR2 SNTAGT. In DNA form, the CDR3 reads TGTGCCAGCAGTGTTGAAGCGGGGGGGTCCAAAAACATTCAGTACTTC. This encodes CASSVEAGGSKNIQYF.

The sample holds many counts of this clonotype. This chain links TRBV6-6 with TRBJ2-7; D is possibly TRBD1 (5 bases). Trimming pared 0 bases from V and 7 bases from J, leaving 16 bases between. The germline gives CDR1 MNHNY, CDR2 SVGAGI (reference sequence). The length of the CDR3 is 15 residues. The CDR3 protein is CASSYSMAWGREQYF. CDR3 nucleotide sequence: TGTGCCAGCAGTTACTCGATGGCCTGGGGCAGGGAGCAGTACTTC.

This sequence joins TRBV6-1 and TRBJ2-2; TRBD1 matches 8 bases. CDR3 length equals 20 residues. The germline CDR1 and CDR2 sequences are MNHNS and SASEGT. Germline trimming cut 8 bases from V and 0 bases from J; bases unmatched to any gene: 20. CDR3 DNA sequence: TGTGCCAGCCGGGGGCCTATAACCTCCTCGGGACAGGCGAACACCGGGGAGCTGTTTTTT. Its translation: CASRGPITSSGQANTGELFF.

This chain uses TRBV7-2 with TRBJ2-3, with unresolved D. Per germline, CDR1 SGHTA and CDR2 FQGNSA. The ends were cut back, 3 bases at V and 3 bases at J, with 7 bases in the middle. The CDR3 loop spans 13 amino acids. CDR3 amino acids: CASSFTMTDTQYF. CDR3 DNA: TGTGCCAGCAGCTTTACTATGACAGATACGCAGTATTTT.

This clonotype was seen many times. The chain recombines TRBV9 with TRBJ1-5; no clear D gene. Germline lookup yields CDR1 SGDLS and CDR2 YYNGEE. Deletions cut 2 bases from V and 3 bases from J, with 6 bases between. The CDR3 is 13 residues long. The CDR3 DNA sequence: TGTGCCAGCAGCGTCAACCCCAATCAGCCCCAGCATTTT. Translated: CASSVNPNQPQHF. The full variable domain, its missing parts supplied by reference TRBV9 and TRBJ1-5, is DSGVTQTPKHLITATGQRVTLRCSPRSGDLSVYWYQQSLDQGLQFLIQYYNGEERAKGNILERFSAQQFPDLHSELNLSSLELGDSALYFCASSVNPNQPQHFGDGTRLSIL.

The V gene is TRBV7-9, the J gene TRBJ1-4; D may be TRBD1 (5 bases). The V end lost 5 bases, the J end lost 11 bases, and 9 bases lay between the germline ends. From germline, CDR1 is SEHNR and CDR2 FQNEAQ (reference sequence). This CDR3 region has 11 residues. The CDR3 spells CASSVGPKLFF. The DNA for the CDR3 is TGTGCCAGCAGCGTGGGACCCAAACTGTTTTTT.

The V gene is TRBV20-1, the J gene TRBJ1-6; D is perhaps TRBD1 (6 bases). The CDR3 length is 16 residues. CDR1 and CDR2 from the germline V gene are DFQATT and SNEGSKA (reference sequence). V dropped 6 bases and J dropped 0 bases, with 15 bases sitting between them. The CDR3 coding sequence is TGCAGTGCGGTACAGGACAGCCTCTCCTATAATTCACCCCTCCACTTT. It translates to CSAVQDSLSYNSPLHF.

This clonotype has at least ten counts. The gene calls are TRBV11-2 and TRBJ1-1; no clear D. Per germline, CDR1 SGHAT and CDR2 FQNNGV. The CDR3 has 13 amino acids. V gave up 0 bases and J gave up 6 bases, with 8 bases separating them. The DNA for the CDR3 is TGTGCCAGCAGCTTAGAATCGGGATCTGAAGCTTTCTTT. This gives the protein CASSLESGSEAFF.